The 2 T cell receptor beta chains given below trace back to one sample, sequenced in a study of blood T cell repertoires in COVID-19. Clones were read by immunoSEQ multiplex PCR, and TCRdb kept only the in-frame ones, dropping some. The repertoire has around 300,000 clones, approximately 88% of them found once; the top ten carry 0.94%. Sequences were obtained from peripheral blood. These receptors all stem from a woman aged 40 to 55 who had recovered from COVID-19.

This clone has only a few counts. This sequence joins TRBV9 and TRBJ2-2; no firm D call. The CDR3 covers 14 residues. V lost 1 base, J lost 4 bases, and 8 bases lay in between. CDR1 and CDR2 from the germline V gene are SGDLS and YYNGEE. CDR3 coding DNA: TGTGCCAGCAGCGTACCCGCCAGCACCGGGGAGCTGTTTTTT. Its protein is CASSVPASTGELFF.

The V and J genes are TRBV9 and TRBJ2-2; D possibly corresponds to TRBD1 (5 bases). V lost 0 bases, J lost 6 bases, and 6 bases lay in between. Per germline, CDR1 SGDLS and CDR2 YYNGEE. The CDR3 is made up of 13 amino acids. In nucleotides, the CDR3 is TGTGCCAGCAGCGTAGTAGGGGCCGGGGAGCTGTTTTTT. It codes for CASSVVGAGELFF.